Each of the 26 T cell receptor beta chains below was sequenced from the same sample in a study of cytomegalovirus exposure and HLA in healthy donors. PCR employed 60 Vbeta and 13 Jbeta primers. Generated by immunoSEQ multiplex PCR, the TCRdb table keeps only in-frame clones and is missing some. The table includes tens of thousands of clones, around 82% detected once. The sample consisted of PBMCs. All receptors come from a man aged 18 to 30 in good health and CMV-seropositive.

The J gene is TRBJ2-7, the V gene TRBV10-3; D is possibly TRBD1 (5 bases). Germline V CDR1 and CDR2: ENHRY, SYGVKD. The ends were cut back, 11 bases at V and 3 bases at J, with 14 bases in the middle. The CDR3 spans 12 residues. CDR3 coding DNA: TGTGCCGCTCAGGACACCAACTACGAGCAGTACTTC. Its translation: CAAQDTNYEQYF.

The genes are TRBV10-3 and TRBJ2-1, with 10 bases identical to TRBD2. This CDR3 comprises 16 residues. V lost 0 bases and J lost 9; bases outside the gene matches: 8. Germline-derived CDR1 and CDR2 are ENHRY and SYGVKD. The CDR3 region has the DNA TGTGCCATCAGTGAGTCGAACAGCGGGGGGGCGGGTGAGCAGTTCTTC. Residues: CAISESNSGGAGEQFF.

CDR3 amino acids: CASSLVGGRDANSPLHF. The CDR3 coding sequence is TGTGCCAGCAGCTTAGTTGGAGGGCGGGACGCTAATTCACCCCTCCACTTT. The rearrangement joins TRBV7-6 to TRBJ1-6; possibly TRBD1 for D (5 bases). Germline loops: CDR1 SGHVS, CDR2 FNYEAQ. Trimming stripped 1 base from V and 6 bases from J, with 16 bases between. CDR3 length: 17 residues. The entire variable domain, with the rest obtained from reference TRBV7-6 and TRBJ1-6, is as follows: GAGVSQSPRYKVTKRGQDVALRCDPISGHVSLYWYRQALGQGPEFLTYFNYEAQQDKSGLPNDRFSAERPEGSISTLTIQRTEQRDSAMYRCASSLVGGRDANSPLHFGNGTRLTVT.

This rearrangement joins TRBV20-1 to TRBJ1-2; D not resolved. The CDR3 spans 11 residues. With 3 bases removed from V and 5 bases from J, the gap between germline ends came to 7 bases. CDR1 and CDR2 from the germline V gene are DFQATT and SNEGSKA (reference sequence). The CDR3 nucleotides are TGCAGTGCTAGGATGGCTTATGGCTACACCTTC. This gives the protein CSARMAYGYTF.

The chain combines TRBV6-4 with TRBJ2-1; 10 bases align to TRBD2. V was clipped by 6 bases and J by 7 bases; unmatched bases: 9. The CDR3 runs to 15 residues. Germline loops: CDR1 MRHNA, CDR2 SNTAGT. CDR3: CASREREGSGNEQFF. The CDR3 nucleotides read TGTGCCAGCAGGGAGCGGGAGGGAAGTGGTAATGAGCAGTTCTTC.

The CDR3 DNA follows: TGTGCCAGTAGTATAGATCGCGAGCAGTACTTC. It yields the protein CASSIDREQYF. The V call is TRBV19, the J call TRBJ2-7; unclear D gene. Deletions cut 0 bases from V and 6 bases from J, with 3 bases between. Germline CDR1 LNHDA, CDR2 SQIVND (reference sequence). The CDR3 is made up of 11 amino acids.

This chain uses TRBV25-1 with TRBJ2-5, with a weak D call TRBD1 (6 bases). Trimming pared 1 base from V and 9 bases from J, leaving 21 bases between. Germline V gene sequence: CDR1 MGHDK, CDR2 SYGVNS. This CDR3 comprises 16 residues. The CDR3 DNA reads TGTGCCAGCAGTGAATCCCCTGAGGACAGCTTGATACCCCAGTACTTC. Its protein product is CASSESPEDSLIPQYF.

The V call is TRBV2, the J call TRBJ1-2; 10 bases map to TRBD1. Trimming removed 4 bases from V and 7 bases from J; junction bases left unmatched: 3. Germline loops: CDR1 SNHLY, CDR2 FYNNEI. This CDR3 is 13 amino acids long. CDR3 coding DNA: TGTGCCAGCAGTGGACAGGGGGCTGGTGGCTACACCTTC. It codes for CASSGQGAGGYTF.

In its sample, this clone was seen once. The J gene is TRBJ1-6, the V gene TRBV6-1, with 7 bases lining up with TRBD1. V dropped 8 bases and J dropped 6; count of bases not matched to a gene: 7. The germline CDR1 and CDR2 sequences are MNHNS and SASEGT. The CDR3 is 14 amino acids. CDR3 residues: CASGQAAGNSPLHF. The CDR3 nucleotides are TGTGCCAGCGGACAGGCCGCGGGTAATTCACCCCTCCACTTT.

The chain carries TRBV2 and TRBJ1-2, with no clear D. CDR1 and CDR2 (germline): SNHLY, FYNNEI. The CDR3 runs to 15 residues. Trimming stripped 7 bases from V and 4 bases from J, with 19 bases between. The CDR3 sequence: CASKGRADLSYGYTF. As DNA, the CDR3 is TGTGCCAGCAAAGGGCGGGCAGATCTAAGCTATGGCTACACCTTC.

This chain links TRBV30 with TRBJ2-3; 10 nucleotides match TRBD2. This CDR3 contains 15 residues. CDR1 is GTSNPN and CDR2 is SVGIG in the germline V gene (reference sequence). Trimming took 0 bases from V and 4 from J; bases not matched to a gene: 4. Written as DNA, the CDR3 is TGTGCCTGGAGTGTAGCGGGAGGGCAGGCAGATACGCAGTATTTT. Its translation: CAWSVAGGQADTQYF. Full variable domain (remainder filled in from reference TRBV30 and TRBJ2-3): SQTIHQWPATLVQPVGSPLSLECTVEGTSNPNLYWYRQAAGRGLQLLFYSVGIGQISSEVPQNLSASRPQDRQFILSSKKLLLSDSGFYLCAWSVAGGQADTQYFGPGTRLTVL.

The rearrangement links TRBV5-1 to TRBJ1-2, with D hard to call. Between the trimmed V and J ends, which lost 4 bases and 4 bases, there was a span of 5 bases. Germline V gene sequence: CDR1 SGHRS, CDR2 YFSETQ. CDR3 length: 11 residues. The CDR3 region has the DNA TGCGCCAGCAGCACTGGCTATGGCTACACCTTC. It codes for CASSTGYGYTF.

The V and J genes are TRBV29-1 and TRBJ1-5; 10 positions match TRBD1. The CDR3 totals 12 residues. V trimming: 6 bases; J trimming: 5 bases; junction bases outside the gene matches: 1. Germline V CDR1 and CDR2: SQVTM, ANQGSEA. CDR3 in amino acids: CSVGTGDQPQHF. The CDR3 DNA reads TGCAGCGTCGGGACAGGGGATCAGCCCCAGCATTTT.

The chain joins TRBV30 to TRBJ2-5; 8 positions match TRBD2. Germline-derived CDR1 and CDR2 are GTSNPN and SVGIG (reference sequence). This CDR3 has 14 amino acids. J lost 1 base, V lost 4 bases, and 5 bases had no gene match. CDR3 nucleotide sequence: TGTGCCTGGAACTGGGCGGGAGGCCAAGAGACCCAGTACTTC. Residues: CAWNWAGGQETQYF.

The chain couples TRBV29-1 to TRBJ1-4; the match to TRBD1 covers 10 bases. V trimming: 4 bases; J trimming: 7 bases; junction bases outside the gene matches: 3. This CDR3 is built from 13 residues. The V gene's germline CDR1 is SQVTM and CDR2 ANQGSEA. In nucleotides, the CDR3 is TGCAGCGTTGGGGGGACAGGGGTTGAAAAACTGTTTTTT. It is translated as CSVGGTGVEKLFF.

This chain joins TRBV23-1 and TRBJ1-6; D is possibly TRBD1 (6 bases). TRBV23-1 qualifies as an ORF whose function is uncertain. This CDR3 has 14 amino acids. V gave up 8 bases and J gave up 13 bases, with 21 bases separating them. The CDR3 is CASCSRDILPPLHF. The CDR3 nucleotides read TGCGCCAGCTGTAGCCGGGACATTCTCCCCCCCCTCCACTTT.

J is TRBJ2-7 and V is TRBV10-3, with a weak D call TRBD2 (6 bases). The CDR3 length is 15 residues. Per germline, CDR1 ENHRY and CDR2 SYGVKD. Trimming removed 3 bases from V and 2 bases from J, with 14 bases in between. CDR3 in amino acids: CAISDSAGTPYEQYF. CDR3 coding DNA: TGTGCCATCAGTGATTCGGCGGGGACCCCCTACGAGCAGTACTTC.

The V gene is TRBV30, the J gene TRBJ1-5; D call uncertain. Germline values: CDR1 GTSNPN, CDR2 SVGIG (reference sequence). CDR3 length: 13 residues. V lost 0 bases, J lost 7 bases, and 10 bases lay in between. CDR3 residues: CAWSVLGRQPQHF. The CDR3 nucleotides are TGTGCCTGGAGTGTACTAGGGAGACAGCCCCAGCATTTT.

The CDR3: CASSSGRKAFF. The CDR3 DNA is TGTGCCAGCAGCTCAGGCAGGAAAGCTTTCTTT. The chain links TRBV5-6 to TRBJ1-1; D call uncertain. This CDR3 has 11 residues. Germline CDR1 reads SGHDT; CDR2 reads YYEEEE. The V end was cut by 3 bases, the J end by 9 bases, with 9 bases between.

The chain uses TRBV5-6 and TRBJ2-7, with unresolved D. The CDR3 covers 12 residues. V lost 6 bases, J lost 1 base, and 8 bases lay in between. Looked up from germline, CDR1 is SGHDT and CDR2 is YYEEEE. CDR3 nucleotide sequence: TGTGCCAGCAATATGTATTCCTACGAGCAGTACTTC. Encoded protein: CASNMYSYEQYF.

This chain uses TRBV7-2 with TRBJ2-2; a possible D gene is TRBD1 (6 bases). Germline assignment: CDR1 SGHTA and CDR2 FQGNSA. V was trimmed by 5 bases and J by 3 bases, leaving 10 bases between them. The CDR3 length is 14 residues. CDR3 nucleotides: TGTGCCAGCAGCCCTCAGGGGTACACCGGGGAGCTGTTTTTT. This codes for CASSPQGYTGELFF.

The rearrangement uses TRBV21-1 and TRBJ2-7; the listed D gene, TRBD1, was not tested against the DNA. TRBV21-1 is deemed a pseudogene. The CDR3 length is 15 residues. CDR3 residues: CASSKAAGRGYEQYF. CDR3 DNA: TGTGCCAGCAGCAAAGCGGCAGGCAGGGGCTACGAGCAGTACTTC.

The V call is TRBV29-1, the J call TRBJ2-5; 9 bases map to TRBD2. This CDR3 contains 15 residues. Germline V gives CDR1 SQVTM, CDR2 ANQGSEA. V dropped 5 bases and J dropped 0; count of bases not matched to a gene: 7. The CDR3 region has the DNA TGCAGCGTTTTTTTGAGCGGGGGGTACCAAGAGACCCAGTACTTC. Residues: CSVFLSGGYQETQYF.

The chain couples TRBV6-5 to TRBJ2-3; 11 nucleotides match TRBD2. Germline loops: CDR1 MNHEY, CDR2 SVGAGI. There are 15 residues in the CDR3. Unmatched junction bases numbered 6, after V lost 5 bases and J lost 5 bases. This chain's CDR3 is CASSRLAGGRDTQYF. CDR3 bases: TGTGCCAGCAGTCGTCTAGCGGGGGGAAGAGATACGCAGTATTTT.

This chain connects TRBV6-1 to TRBJ2-1, with 9 bases fitting TRBD1. The length of the CDR3 is 15 residues. J lost 8 bases, V lost 3 bases, and 8 bases had no gene match. Germline CDR1 and CDR2: MNHNS and SASEGT. CDR3 amino acids: CASSDFRDREDEQFF. The CDR3 coding sequence is TGTGCCAGCAGTGACTTTAGGGACAGGGAGGATGAGCAGTTCTTC.

This clone was counted only a few times. The V call is TRBV2, the J call TRBJ2-2, with D perhaps TRBD1 (6 bases). Germline V lookup: CDR1 SNHLY, CDR2 FYNNEI. Trimming took off 8 bases at V and 4 bases at J, with 14 bases between the two ends. The CDR3 consists of 14 residues. CDR3 nucleotides: TGTGCCAGCGGACAGCAAGGTGGCACCGGGGAGCTGTTTTTT. It is translated as CASGQQGGTGELFF.